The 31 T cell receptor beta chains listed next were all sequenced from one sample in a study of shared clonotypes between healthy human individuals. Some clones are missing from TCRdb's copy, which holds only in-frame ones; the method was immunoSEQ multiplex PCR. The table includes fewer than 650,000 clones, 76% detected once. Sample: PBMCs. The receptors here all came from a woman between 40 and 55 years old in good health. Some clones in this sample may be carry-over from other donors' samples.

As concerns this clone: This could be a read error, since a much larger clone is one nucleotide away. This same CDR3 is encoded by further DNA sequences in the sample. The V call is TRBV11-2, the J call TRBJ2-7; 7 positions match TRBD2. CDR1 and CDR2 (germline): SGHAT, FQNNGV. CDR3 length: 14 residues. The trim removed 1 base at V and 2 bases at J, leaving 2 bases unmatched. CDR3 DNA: TGTGCCAGCAGCTTAGCGGGAGGCCCCTACGAGCAGTACTTC. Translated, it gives CASSLAGGPYEQYF.

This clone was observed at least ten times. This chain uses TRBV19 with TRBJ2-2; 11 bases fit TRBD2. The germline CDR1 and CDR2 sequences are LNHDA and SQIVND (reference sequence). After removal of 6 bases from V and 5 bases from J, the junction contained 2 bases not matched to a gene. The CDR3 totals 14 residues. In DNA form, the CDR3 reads TGTGCCAGTAGGCTAGCGGGAGGAACCGGGGAGCTGTTTTTT. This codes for CASRLAGGTGELFF.

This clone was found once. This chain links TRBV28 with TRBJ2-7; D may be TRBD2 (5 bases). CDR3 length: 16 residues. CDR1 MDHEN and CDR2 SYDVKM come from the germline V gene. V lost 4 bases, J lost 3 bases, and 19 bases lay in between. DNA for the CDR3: TGTGCCAGCAGTTACCCTCCCGAGGGAATCCACTACGAGCAGTACTTC. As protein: CASSYPPEGIHYEQYF.

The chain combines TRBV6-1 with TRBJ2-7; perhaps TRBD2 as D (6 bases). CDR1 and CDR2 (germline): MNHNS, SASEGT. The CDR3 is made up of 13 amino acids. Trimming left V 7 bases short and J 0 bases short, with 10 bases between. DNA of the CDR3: TGTGCCAGCATGGGACTGACCTCCTACGAGCAGTACTTC. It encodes CASMGLTSYEQYF.

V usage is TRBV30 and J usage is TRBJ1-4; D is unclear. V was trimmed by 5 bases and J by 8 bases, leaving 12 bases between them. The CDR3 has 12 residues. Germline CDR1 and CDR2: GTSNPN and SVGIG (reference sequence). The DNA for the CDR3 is TGTGCCTGGGGGGATTTACGGGAAAAACTGTTTTTT. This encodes CAWGDLREKLFF.

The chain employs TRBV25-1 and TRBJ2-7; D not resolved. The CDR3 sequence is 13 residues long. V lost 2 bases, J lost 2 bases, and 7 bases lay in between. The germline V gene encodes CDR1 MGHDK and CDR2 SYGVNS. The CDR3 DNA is TGTGCCAGCAGTGAACAGGACGCCTACGAGCAGTACTTC. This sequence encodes CASSEQDAYEQYF.

The CDR3 sequence is CSVGYPTRTDTQYF. Written as DNA, the CDR3 is TGCAGCGTTGGTTACCCCACCCGCACAGATACGCAGTATTTT. J is TRBJ2-3 and V is TRBV29-1; D unresolved. The CDR3 length is 14 residues. Looked up from germline, CDR1 is SQVTM and CDR2 is ANQGSEA. V gave up 4 bases and J gave up 1 base, with 12 bases separating them.

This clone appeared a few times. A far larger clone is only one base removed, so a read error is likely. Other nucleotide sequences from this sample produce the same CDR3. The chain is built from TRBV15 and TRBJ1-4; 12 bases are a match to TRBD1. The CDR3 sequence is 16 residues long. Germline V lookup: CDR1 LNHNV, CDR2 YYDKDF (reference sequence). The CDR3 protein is CATSRDSGQGAEKLFF. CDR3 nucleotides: TGCGCCACCAGCAGAGATTCGGGACAGGGGGCTGAAAAACTGTTTTTT.

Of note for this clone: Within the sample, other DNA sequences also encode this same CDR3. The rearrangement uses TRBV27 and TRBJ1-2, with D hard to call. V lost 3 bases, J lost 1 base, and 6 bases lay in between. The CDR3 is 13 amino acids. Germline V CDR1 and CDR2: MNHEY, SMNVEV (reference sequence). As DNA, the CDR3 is TGTGCCAGCAGTTTCAGCCTTAACTATGGCTACACCTTC. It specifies CASSFSLNYGYTF.

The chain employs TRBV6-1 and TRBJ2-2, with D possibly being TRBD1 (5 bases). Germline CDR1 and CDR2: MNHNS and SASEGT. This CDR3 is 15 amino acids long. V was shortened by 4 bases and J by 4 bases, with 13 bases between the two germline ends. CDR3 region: CASSGTFLPTGELFF. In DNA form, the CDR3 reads TGTGCCAGCAGTGGGACATTTCTCCCCACCGGGGAGCTGTTTTTT.

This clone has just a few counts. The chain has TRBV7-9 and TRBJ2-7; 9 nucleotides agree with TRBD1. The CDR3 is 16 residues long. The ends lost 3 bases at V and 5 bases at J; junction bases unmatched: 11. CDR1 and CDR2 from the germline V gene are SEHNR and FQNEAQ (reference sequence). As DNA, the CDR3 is TGTGCCAGCAGCTTCAGTCCCGGGACAGGGTCGGACGAGCAGTACTTC. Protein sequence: CASSFSPGTGSDEQYF.

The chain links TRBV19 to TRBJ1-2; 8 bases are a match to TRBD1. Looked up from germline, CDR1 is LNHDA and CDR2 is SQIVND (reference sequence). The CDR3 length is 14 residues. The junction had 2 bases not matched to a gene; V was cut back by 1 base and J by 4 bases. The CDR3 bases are TGTGCCAGTAGTATAGGGCAGGGGGCCTATGGCTACACCTTC. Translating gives CASSIGQGAYGYTF. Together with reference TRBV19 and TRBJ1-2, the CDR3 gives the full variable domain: DGGITQSPKYLFRKEGQNVTLSCEQNLNHDAMYWYRQDPGQGLRLIYYSQIVNDFQKGDIAEGYSVSREKKESFPLTVTSAQKNPTAFYLCASSIGQGAYGYTFGSGTRLTVV.

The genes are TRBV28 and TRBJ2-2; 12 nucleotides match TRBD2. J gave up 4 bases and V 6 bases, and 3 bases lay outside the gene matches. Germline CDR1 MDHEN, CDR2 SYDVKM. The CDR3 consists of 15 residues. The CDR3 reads CASRLGLAGTGELFF. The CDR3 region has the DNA TGTGCCAGCAGACTGGGACTAGCGGGCACCGGGGAGCTGTTTTTT.

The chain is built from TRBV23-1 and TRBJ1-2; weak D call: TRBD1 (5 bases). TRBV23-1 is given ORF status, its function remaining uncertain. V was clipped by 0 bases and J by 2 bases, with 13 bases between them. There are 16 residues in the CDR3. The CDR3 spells CASSQSRQGVNYGYTF. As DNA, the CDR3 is TGCGCCAGCAGTCAATCGCGTCAGGGAGTCAACTATGGCTACACCTTC.

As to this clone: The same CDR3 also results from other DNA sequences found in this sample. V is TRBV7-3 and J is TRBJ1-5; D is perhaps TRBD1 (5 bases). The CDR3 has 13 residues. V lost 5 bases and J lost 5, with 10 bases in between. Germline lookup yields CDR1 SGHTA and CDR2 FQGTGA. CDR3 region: CASSIRGDQPQHF. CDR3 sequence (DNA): TGTGCCAGCAGCATAAGGGGTGATCAGCCCCAGCATTTT. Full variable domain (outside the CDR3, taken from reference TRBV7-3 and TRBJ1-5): GAGVSQTPSNKVTEKGKYVELRCDPISGHTALYWYRQSLGQGPEFLIYFQGTGAADDSGLPNDRFFAVRPEGSVSTLKIQRTERGDSAVYLCASSIRGDQPQHFGDGTRLSIL.

The CDR3 region is CASRSDRGYVTEAFF. Here the CDR3 DNA reads TGTGCCAGCAGATCGGACAGGGGGTATGTCACTGAAGCTTTCTTT. The chain links TRBV7-9 to TRBJ1-1; 10 nucleotides line up with TRBD1. V lost 6 bases and J lost 4; bases outside the gene matches: 8. In germline, CDR1 is SEHNR, CDR2 FQNEAQ (reference sequence). The length of the CDR3 is 15 residues.

Written as DNA, the CDR3 is TGTGCCAGCAGCCAACCCGGTACAGGGGGCTCCCCCACAGATACGCAGTATTTT. Amino acid sequence: CASSQPGTGGSPTDTQYF. The chain is built from TRBV4-2 and TRBJ2-3, with 9 bases aligning to TRBD1. Per the germline V gene, CDR1 is LGHNA and CDR2 is YNFKEQ. There are 18 residues in the CDR3. The V segment lost 2 bases and the J segment 2 bases; nucleotides outside the gene matches: 11.

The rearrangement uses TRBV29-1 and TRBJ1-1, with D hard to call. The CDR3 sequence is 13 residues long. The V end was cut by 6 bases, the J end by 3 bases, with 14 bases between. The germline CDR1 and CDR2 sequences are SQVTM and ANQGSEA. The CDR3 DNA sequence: TGCAGCGTGGGGAAAAACTGGGACACTGAAGCTTTCTTT. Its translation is CSVGKNWDTEAFF.

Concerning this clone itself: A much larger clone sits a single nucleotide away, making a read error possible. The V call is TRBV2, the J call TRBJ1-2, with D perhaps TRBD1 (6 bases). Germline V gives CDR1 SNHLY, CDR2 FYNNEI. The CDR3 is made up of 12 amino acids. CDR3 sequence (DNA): TGTGCCACACAAGGGGGATCGAATGGCTACGCCTTC. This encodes CATQGGSNGYAF.

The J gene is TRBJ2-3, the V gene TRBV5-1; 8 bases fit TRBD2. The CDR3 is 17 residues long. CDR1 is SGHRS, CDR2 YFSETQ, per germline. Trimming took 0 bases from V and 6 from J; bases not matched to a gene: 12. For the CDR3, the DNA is TGCGCCAGCAGCTTGGCCAGCGGGGGTAACCTAGTGGATACGCAGTATTTT. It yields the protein CASSLASGGNLVDTQYF.

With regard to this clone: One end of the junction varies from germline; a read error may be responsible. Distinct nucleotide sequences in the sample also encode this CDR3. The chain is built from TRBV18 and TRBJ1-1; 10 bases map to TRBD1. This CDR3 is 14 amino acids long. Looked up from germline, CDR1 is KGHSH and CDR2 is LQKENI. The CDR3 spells CASSPGQGWTEAFF. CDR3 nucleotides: TGTGCCAGCTCCCCGGGACAGGGGTGGACTGAAGCCTTCTTT.

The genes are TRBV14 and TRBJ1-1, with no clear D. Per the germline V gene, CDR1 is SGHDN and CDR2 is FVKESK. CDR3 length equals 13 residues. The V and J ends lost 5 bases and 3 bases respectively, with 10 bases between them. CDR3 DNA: TGTGCCAGCAGCAACCTAAGGCACACTGAAGCTTTCTTT. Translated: CASSNLRHTEAFF.

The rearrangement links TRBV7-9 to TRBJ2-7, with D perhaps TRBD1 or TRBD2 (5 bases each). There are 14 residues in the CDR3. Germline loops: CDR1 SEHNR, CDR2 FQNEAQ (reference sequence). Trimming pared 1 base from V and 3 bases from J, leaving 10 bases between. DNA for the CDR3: TGTGCCAGCAGCTTAGGGGGGAGCCACTACGAGCAGTACTTC. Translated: CASSLGGSHYEQYF.

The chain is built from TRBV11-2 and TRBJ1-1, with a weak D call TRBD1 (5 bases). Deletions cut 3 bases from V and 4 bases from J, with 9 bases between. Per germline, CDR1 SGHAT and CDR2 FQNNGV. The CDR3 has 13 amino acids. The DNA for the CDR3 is TGTGCCAGCAGCTTGGGGGAAGGCACTGAAGCTTTCTTT. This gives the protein CASSLGEGTEAFF.

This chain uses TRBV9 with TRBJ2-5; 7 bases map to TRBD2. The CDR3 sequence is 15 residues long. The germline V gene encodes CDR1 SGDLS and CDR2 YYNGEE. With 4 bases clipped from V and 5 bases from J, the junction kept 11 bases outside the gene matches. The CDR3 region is CASSPPPSGGETQYF. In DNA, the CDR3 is TGTGCCAGCAGCCCCCCCCCTAGCGGAGGGGAGACCCAGTACTTC.

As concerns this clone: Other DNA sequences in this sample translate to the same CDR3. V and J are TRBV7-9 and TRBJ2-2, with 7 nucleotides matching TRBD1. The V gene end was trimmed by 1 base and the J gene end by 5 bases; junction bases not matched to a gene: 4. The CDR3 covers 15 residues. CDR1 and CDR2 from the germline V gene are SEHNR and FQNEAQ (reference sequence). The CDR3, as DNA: TGTGCCAGCAGCTTAGGACAGGGCGGAACCGGGGAGCTGTTTTTT. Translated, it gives CASSLGQGGTGELFF.

The DNA of the CDR3 is TGTGCCAGCTTAGAAAGTGGACCCCCCTACGAGCAGTACTTC. It specifies CASLESGPPYEQYF. The chain uses TRBV2 and TRBJ2-7; D gene ambiguous. V lost 8 bases and J lost 2, with 16 bases in between. The length of the CDR3 is 14 residues. The germline gives CDR1 SNHLY, CDR2 FYNNEI.

CDR3 DNA: TGTGCCAGCAGAACAGACAGGGGTAGAGAAGAGACCCAGTACTTC. It is translated as CASRTDRGREETQYF. This chain joins TRBV2 and TRBJ2-5; 8 bases agree with TRBD1. The V and J ends lost 6 bases and 3 bases, in that order; junction bases with no gene match: 9. This CDR3 is built from 15 residues. The germline V gene has CDR1 SNHLY and CDR2 FYNNEI.

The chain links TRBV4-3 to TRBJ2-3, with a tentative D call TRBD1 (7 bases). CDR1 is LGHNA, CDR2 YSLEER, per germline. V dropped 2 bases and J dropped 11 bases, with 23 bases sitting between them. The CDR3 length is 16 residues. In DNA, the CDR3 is TGCGCCAGCAGCCAAATGGGCGACAGGGCGGGGATGGGGCAGTATTTT. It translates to CASSQMGDRAGMGQYF.

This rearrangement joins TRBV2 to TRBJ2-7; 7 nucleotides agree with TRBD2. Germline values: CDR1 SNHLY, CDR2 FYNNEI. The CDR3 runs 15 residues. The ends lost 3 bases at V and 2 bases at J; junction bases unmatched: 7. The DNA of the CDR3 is TGTGCCAGCAGTGATAGGCGGGAGTTGGCCTACGAGCAGTACTTC. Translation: CASSDRRELAYEQYF.

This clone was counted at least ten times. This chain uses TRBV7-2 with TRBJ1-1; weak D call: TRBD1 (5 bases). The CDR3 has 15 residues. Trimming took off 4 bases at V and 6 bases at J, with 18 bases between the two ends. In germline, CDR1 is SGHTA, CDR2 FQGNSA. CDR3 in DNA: TGTGCCAGCAGCTCCGGAGGGGTGTTGCGCGCTGAAGCTTTCTTT. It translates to CASSSGGVLRAEAFF. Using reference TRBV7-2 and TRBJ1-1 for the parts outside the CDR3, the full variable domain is GAGVSQSPSNKVTEKGKDVELRCDPISGHTALYWYRQSLGQGLEFLIYFQGNSAPDKSGLPSDRFSAERTGGSVSTLTIQRTQQEDSAVYLCASSSGGVLRAEAFFGQGTRLTVV.